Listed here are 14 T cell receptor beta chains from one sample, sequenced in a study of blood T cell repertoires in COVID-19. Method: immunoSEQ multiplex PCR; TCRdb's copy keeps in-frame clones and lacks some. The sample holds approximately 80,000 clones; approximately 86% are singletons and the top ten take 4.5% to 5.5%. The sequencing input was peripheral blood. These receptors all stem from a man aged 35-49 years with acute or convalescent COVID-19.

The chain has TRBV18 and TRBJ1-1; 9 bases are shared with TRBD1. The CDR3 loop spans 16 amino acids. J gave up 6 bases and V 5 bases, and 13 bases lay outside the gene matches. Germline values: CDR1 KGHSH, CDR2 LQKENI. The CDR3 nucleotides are TGTGCCAGCTCATCCGGGACAGGGTTCTCGTGGCCTGAAGCTTTCTTT. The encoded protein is CASSSGTGFSWPEAFF.

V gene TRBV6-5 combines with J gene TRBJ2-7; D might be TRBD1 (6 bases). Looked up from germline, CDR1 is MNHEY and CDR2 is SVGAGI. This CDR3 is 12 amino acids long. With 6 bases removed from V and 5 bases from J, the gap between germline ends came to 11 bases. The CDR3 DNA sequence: TGTGCCAGCAGCGTTCAGGGGCACGAGCAGTACTTC. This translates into CASSVQGHEQYF.

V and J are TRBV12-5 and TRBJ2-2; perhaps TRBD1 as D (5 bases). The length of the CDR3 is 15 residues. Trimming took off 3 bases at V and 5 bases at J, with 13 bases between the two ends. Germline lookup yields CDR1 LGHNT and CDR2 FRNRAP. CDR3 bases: TGTGCTAGTGGTTTTTCCCAGGGCCAGACCGGGGAGCTGTTTTTT. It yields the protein CASGFSQGQTGELFF.

The CDR3 here is CASSSGSGNEQFF. The DNA of the CDR3 is TGTGCCAGCAGCTCGGGGAGCGGCAATGAGCAGTTCTTC. The V gene is TRBV11-2, the J gene TRBJ2-1; the D gene is possibly TRBD2 (5 bases). Germline lookup yields CDR1 SGHAT and CDR2 FQNNGV. The CDR3 contains 13 residues. The V end lost 4 bases, the J end lost 6 bases, and 10 bases lay between the germline ends.

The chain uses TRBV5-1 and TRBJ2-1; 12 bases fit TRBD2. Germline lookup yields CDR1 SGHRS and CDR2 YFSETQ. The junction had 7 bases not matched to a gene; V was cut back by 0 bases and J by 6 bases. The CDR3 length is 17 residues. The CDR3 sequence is CASSLVASGGAFNEQFF. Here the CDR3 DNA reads TGCGCCAGCAGCTTGGTAGCTAGCGGGGGGGCCTTCAATGAGCAGTTCTTC.

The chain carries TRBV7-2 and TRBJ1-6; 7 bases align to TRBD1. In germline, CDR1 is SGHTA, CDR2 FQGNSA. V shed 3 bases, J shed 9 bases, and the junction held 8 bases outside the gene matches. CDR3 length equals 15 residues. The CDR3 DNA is TGTGCCAGCAGCTTTGACAGGGCAAGGGGTTCACCCCTCCACTTT. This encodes CASSFDRARGSPLHF.

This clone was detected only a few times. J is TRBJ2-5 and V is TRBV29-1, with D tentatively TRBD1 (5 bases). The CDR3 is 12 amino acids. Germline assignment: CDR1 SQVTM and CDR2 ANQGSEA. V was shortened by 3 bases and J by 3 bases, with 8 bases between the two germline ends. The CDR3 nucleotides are TGCAGCGTTGAGGTCAGGGAAGAGACCCAGTACTTC. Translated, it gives CSVEVREETQYF.

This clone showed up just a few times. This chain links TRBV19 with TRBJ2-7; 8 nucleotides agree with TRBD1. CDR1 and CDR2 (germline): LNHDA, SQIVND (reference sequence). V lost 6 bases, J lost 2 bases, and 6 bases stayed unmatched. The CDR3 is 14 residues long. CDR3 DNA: TGTGCCAGTAGCGGACAGGGAGGAACCTACGAGCAGTACTTC. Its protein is CASSGQGGTYEQYF.

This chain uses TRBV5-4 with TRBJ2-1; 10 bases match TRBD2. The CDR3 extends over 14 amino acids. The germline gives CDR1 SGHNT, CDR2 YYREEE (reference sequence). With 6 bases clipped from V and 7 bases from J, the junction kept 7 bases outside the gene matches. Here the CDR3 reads CASTVSGGQNEQFF. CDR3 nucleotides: TGTGCCAGCACCGTTAGCGGGGGGCAGAATGAGCAGTTCTTC.

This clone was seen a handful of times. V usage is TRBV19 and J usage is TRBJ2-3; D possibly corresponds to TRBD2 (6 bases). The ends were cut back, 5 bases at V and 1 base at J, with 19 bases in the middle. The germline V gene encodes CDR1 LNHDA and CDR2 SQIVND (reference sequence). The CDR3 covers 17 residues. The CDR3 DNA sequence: TGTGCCAGTAGTCCCGGCCCCCGGGAGAGCGGCACAGATACGCAGTATTTT. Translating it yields CASSPGPRESGTDTQYF.

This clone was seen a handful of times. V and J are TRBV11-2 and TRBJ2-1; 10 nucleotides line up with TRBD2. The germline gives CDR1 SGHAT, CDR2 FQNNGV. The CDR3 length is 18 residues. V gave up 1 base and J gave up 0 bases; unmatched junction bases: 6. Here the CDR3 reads CASSLGASGRSSYNEQFF. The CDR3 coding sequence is TGTGCCAGCAGCTTAGGAGCTAGCGGGAGAAGCTCCTACAATGAGCAGTTCTTC.

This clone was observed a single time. CDR3 sequence reads: CSATDRGRTEAFF. CDR3 nucleotides: TGCAGCGCCACTGACAGGGGAAGGACTGAAGCTTTCTTT. V and J are TRBV29-1 and TRBJ1-1; TRBD1 matches 8 bases. This CDR3 is 13 amino acids long. Germline V gene data show CDR1 as SQVTM and CDR2 as ANQGSEA. After removal of 7 bases from V and 5 bases from J, the junction contained 9 bases not matched to a gene. Complete variable domain (other parts from reference TRBV29-1 and TRBJ1-1): SAVISQKPSRDICQRGTSLTIQCQVDSQVTMMFWYRQQPGQSLTLIATANQGSEATYESGFVIDKFPISRPNLTFSTLTVSNMSPEDSSIYLCSATDRGRTEAFFGQGTRLTVV.

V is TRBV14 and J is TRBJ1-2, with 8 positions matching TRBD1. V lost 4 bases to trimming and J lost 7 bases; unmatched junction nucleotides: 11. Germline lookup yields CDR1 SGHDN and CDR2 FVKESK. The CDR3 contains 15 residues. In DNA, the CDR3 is TGTGCCAGCAGCCTGAACAATCAGGGGGCTAGTGGCTACACCTTC. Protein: CASSLNNQGASGYTF.

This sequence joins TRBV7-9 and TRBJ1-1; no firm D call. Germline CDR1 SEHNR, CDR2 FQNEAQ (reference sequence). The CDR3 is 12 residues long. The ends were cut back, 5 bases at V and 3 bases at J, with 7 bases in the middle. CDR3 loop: CASSPPYTEAFF. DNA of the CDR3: TGTGCCAGCAGCCCCCCCTACACTGAAGCTTTCTTT.